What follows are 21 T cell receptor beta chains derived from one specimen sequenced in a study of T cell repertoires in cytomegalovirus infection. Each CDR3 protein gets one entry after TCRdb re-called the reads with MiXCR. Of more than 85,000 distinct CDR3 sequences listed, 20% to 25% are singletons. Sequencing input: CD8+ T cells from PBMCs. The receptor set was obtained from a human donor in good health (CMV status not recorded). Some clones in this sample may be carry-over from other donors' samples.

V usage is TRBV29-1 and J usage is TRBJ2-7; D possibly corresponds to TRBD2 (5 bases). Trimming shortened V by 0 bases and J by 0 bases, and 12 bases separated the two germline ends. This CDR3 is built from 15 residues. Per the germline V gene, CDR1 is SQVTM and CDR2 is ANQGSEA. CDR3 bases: TGCAGCGTTGAAGATAGCGCAACAAGCTCCTACGAGCAGTACTTC. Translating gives CSVEDSATSSYEQYF.

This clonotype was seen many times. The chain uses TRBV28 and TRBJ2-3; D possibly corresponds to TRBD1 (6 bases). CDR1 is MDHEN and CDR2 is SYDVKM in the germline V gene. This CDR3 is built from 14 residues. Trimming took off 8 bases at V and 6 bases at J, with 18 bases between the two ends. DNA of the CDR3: TGTGCCAGCCTCGGAGCAAGGGGGACGGATACGCAGTATTTT. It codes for CASLGARGTDTQYF.

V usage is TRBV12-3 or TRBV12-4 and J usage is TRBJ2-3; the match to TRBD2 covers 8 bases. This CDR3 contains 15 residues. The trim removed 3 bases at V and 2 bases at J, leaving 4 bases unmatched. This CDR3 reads CASSFFSGDTDTQYF. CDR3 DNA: TGTGCCAGCAGTTTTTTTAGCGGGGACACAGATACGCAGTATTTT.

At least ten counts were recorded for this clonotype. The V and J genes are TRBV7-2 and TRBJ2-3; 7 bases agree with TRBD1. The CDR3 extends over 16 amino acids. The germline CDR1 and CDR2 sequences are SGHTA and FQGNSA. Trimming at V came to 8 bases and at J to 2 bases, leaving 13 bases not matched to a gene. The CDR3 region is CASRPEGQSATDTQYF. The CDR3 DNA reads TGTGCCAGCCGACCCGAGGGACAGTCTGCCACAGATACGCAGTATTTT.

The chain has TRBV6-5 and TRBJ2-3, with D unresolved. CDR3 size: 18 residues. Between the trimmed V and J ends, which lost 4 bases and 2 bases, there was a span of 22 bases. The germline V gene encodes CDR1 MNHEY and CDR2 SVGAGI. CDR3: CASSSLGNPIRSTDTQYF. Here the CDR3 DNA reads TGTGCCAGCAGTTCCTTAGGAAATCCCATACGCTCCACAGATACGCAGTATTTT.

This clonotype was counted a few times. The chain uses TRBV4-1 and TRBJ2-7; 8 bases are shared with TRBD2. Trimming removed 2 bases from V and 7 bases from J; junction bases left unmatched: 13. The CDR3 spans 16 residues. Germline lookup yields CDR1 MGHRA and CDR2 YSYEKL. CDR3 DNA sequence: TGCGCCAGCAGCCAATCCTATCAAGCGGGAGCTTATGAGCAGTACTTC. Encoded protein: CASSQSYQAGAYEQYF.

CDR3 residues: CASSLGTGTGYEQYF. The CDR3 DNA sequence: TGTGCCAGCAGCTTGGGGACCGGGACAGGCTACGAGCAGTACTTC. The chain employs TRBV5-4 and TRBJ2-7, with 8 nucleotides matching TRBD1. This CDR3 is built from 15 residues. CDR1 is SGHNT and CDR2 is YYREEE in the germline V gene (reference sequence). V gave up 0 bases and J gave up 3 bases; unmatched junction bases: 5.

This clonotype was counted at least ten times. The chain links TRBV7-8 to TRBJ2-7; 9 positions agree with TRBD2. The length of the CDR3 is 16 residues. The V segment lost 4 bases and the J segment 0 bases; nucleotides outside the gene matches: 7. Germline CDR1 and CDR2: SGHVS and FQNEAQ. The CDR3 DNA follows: TGTGCCAGCAGCTCAACGACTAGCGGAGGCTCCTACGAGCAGTACTTC. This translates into CASSSTTSGGSYEQYF.

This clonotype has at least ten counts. DNA of the CDR3: TGTGCCAGCAGCCAAGAAAGCACCGCCCGCTCCTACGAGCAGTACTTC. This encodes CASSQESTARSYEQYF. The gene calls are TRBV4-2 and TRBJ2-7; D is uncertain. The CDR3 has 16 amino acids. Per germline, CDR1 LGHNA and CDR2 YNFKEQ. Trimming stripped 0 bases from V and 0 bases from J, with 12 bases between.

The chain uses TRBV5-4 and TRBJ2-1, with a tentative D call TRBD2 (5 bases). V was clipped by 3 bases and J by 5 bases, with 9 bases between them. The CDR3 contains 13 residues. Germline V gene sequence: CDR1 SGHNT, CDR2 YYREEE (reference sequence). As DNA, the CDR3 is TGTGCCAGCAGCTCGACTACGGACAATGAGCAGTTCTTC. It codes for CASSSTTDNEQFF.

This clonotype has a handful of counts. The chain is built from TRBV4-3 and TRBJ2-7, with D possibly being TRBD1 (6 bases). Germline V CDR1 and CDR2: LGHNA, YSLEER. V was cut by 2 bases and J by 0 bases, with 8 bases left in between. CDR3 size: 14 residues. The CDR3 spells CASSQMDSSYEQYF. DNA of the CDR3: TGCGCCAGCAGCCAAATGGACAGCTCCTACGAGCAGTACTTC.

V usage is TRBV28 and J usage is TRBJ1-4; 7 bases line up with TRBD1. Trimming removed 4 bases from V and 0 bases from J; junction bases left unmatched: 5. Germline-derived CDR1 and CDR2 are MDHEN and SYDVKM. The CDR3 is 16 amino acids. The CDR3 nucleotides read TGTGCCAGCAGTTCCGGGACAGCAGCAACTAATGAAAAACTGTTTTTT. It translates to CASSSGTAATNEKLFF.

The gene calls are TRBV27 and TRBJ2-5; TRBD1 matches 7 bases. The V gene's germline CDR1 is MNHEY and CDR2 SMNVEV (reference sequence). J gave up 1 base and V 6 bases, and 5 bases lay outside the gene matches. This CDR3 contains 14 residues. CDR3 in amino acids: CASRATGFQETQYF. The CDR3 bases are TGTGCCAGCAGGGCGACAGGGTTCCAAGAGACCCAGTACTTC.

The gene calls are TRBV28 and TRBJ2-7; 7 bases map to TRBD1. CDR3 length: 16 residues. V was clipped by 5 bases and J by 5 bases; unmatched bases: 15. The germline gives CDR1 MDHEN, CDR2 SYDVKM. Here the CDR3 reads CASSTFLGTAIDEQYF. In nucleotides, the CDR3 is TGTGCCAGCAGTACATTCCTAGGGACAGCAATAGACGAGCAGTACTTC.

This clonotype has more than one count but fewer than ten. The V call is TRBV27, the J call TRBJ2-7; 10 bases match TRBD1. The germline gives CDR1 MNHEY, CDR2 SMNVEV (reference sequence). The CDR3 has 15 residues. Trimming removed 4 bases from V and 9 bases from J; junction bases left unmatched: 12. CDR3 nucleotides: TGTGCCAGCAGTTCGACAGGGGGCGAAGGACTCGGGCAGTACTTC. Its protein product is CASSSTGGEGLGQYF.

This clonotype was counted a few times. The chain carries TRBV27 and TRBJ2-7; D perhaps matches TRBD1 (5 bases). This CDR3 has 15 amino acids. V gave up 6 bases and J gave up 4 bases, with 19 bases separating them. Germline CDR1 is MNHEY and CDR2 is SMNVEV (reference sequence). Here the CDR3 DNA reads TGTGCCAGCAGACTCGCTGACAGAAACCCTTACGAGCAGTACTTC. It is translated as CASRLADRNPYEQYF.

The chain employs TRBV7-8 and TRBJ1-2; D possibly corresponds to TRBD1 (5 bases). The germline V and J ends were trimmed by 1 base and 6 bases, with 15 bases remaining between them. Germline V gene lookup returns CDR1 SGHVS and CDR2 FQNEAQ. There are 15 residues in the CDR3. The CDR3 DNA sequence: TGTGCCAGCAGCTTAGGTCGCTCAGGGATCGATGGCTACACCTTC. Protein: CASSLGRSGIDGYTF.

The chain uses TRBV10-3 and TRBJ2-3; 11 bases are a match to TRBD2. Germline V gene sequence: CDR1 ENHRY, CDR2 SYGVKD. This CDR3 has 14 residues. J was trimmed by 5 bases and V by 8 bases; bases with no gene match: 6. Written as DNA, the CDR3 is TGTGCCATCGAGAACGGACTAGCGGGAGATACGCAGTATTTT. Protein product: CAIENGLAGDTQYF.

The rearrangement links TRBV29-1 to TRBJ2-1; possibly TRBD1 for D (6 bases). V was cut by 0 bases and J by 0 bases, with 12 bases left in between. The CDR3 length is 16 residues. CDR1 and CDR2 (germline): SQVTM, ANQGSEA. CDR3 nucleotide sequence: TGCAGCGTTGAAGATCCGAGGACAGTCTCCTACAATGAGCAGTTCTTC. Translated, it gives CSVEDPRTVSYNEQFF.

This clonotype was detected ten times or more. For the CDR3, the DNA is TGTGCCAGCAGCTCGCAGGACGCCTCCTACGAGCAGTACTTC. Encoded protein: CASSSQDASYEQYF. The chain has TRBV7-2 and TRBJ2-7, with no clear D. This CDR3 has 14 residues. Looked up from germline, CDR1 is SGHTA and CDR2 is FQGNSA. The ends were cut back, 4 bases at V and 0 bases at J, with 10 bases in the middle. Filled out from reference TRBV7-2 and TRBJ2-7, the complete variable domain reads GAGVSQSPSNKVTEKGKDVELRCDPISGHTALYWYRQSLGQGLEFLIYFQGNSAPDKSGLPSDRFSAERTGGSVSTLTIQRTQQEDSAVYLCASSSQDASYEQYFGPGTRLTVT.

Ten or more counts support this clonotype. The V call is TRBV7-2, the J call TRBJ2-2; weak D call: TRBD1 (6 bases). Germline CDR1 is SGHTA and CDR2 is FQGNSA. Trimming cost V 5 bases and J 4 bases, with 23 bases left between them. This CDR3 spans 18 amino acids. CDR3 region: CASSLRSGGRGTTGELFF. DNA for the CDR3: TGTGCCAGCAGCCTACGAAGTGGGGGCAGGGGAACCACCGGGGAGCTGTTTTTT.